A single sample gave rise to the 14 T cell receptor beta chains below, sequenced in a study of blood T cell repertoires in COVID-19. Produced via immunoSEQ multiplex PCR; TCRdb's table is partial and in-frame only. The sample has 150,000 to 200,000 clones, around 81% seen once. Sequencing input: peripheral blood. Receptors originate from a human donor with acute or convalescent COVID-19. The donor label of this sample is uncertain.

This chain links TRBV28 with TRBJ2-7; 7 bases match TRBD1. There are 15 residues in the CDR3. In germline, CDR1 is MDHEN, CDR2 SYDVKM. With 6 bases clipped from V and 3 bases from J, the junction kept 11 bases outside the gene matches. CDR3 in DNA: TGTGCCAGCAGACTCACCGGGACAGCTAACTACGAGCAGTACTTC. This sequence encodes CASRLTGTANYEQYF.

This chain uses TRBV27 with TRBJ1-2, with 7 bases that match TRBD1. V lost 5 bases to trimming and J lost 4 bases; unmatched junction nucleotides: 7. Germline CDR1 reads MNHEY; CDR2 reads SMNVEV (reference sequence). This CDR3 region has 14 residues. The CDR3 sequence: CASSRQGTLYGYTF. DNA of the CDR3: TGTGCCAGCAGTAGACAGGGAACTCTCTATGGCTACACCTTC.

V is TRBV19 and J is TRBJ2-3; 9 bases agree with TRBD2. From germline, CDR1 is LNHDA and CDR2 SQIVND (reference sequence). Trimming cost V 4 bases and J 1 base; bases outside gene matches: 9. The CDR3 is 17 amino acids. CDR3 region: CASSKVSRTSGTDTQYF. The CDR3 DNA reads as TGTGCCAGTAGTAAGGTGTCCAGGACTAGCGGCACAGATACGCAGTATTTT. The variable domain in full, completed from reference TRBV19 and TRBJ2-3, reads DGGITQSPKYLFRKEGQNVTLSCEQNLNHDAMYWYRQDPGQGLRLIYYSQIVNDFQKGDIAEGYSVSREKKESFPLTVTSAQKNPTAFYLCASSKVSRTSGTDTQYFGPGTRLTVL.

This chain connects TRBV10-1 to TRBJ2-1; D perhaps matches TRBD2 (6 bases). CDR1 and CDR2 (germline): WNHNN, SYGVQD (reference sequence). This CDR3 is built from 14 residues. The V gene lost 5 bases and the J gene lost 4 bases, with 12 bases spanning the gap. CDR3 region: CASSRDGTYNEQFF. The CDR3 DNA reads TGCGCCAGCAGTCGGGACGGGACTTACAATGAGCAGTTCTTC.

V gene TRBV4-2 combines with J gene TRBJ2-5; the match to TRBD2 covers 7 bases. In germline, CDR1 is LGHNA, CDR2 YNFKEQ. Unmatched junction bases numbered 6, after V lost 3 bases and J lost 5 bases. CDR3 size: 14 residues. The CDR3 protein is CASSQPGGGETQYF. The DNA of the CDR3 is TGTGCCAGCAGCCAGCCGGGAGGAGGTGAGACCCAGTACTTC.

The chain combines TRBV19 with TRBJ2-2, with D uncertain. The CDR3 is 13 residues long. The germline gives CDR1 LNHDA, CDR2 SQIVND (reference sequence). V was cut by 3 bases and J by 1 base, with 3 bases left in between. The CDR3 region has the DNA TGTGCCAGTAGTATCGGGAACACCGGGGAGCTGTTTTTT. Its protein is CASSIGNTGELFF. Complete variable domain (other parts from reference TRBV19 and TRBJ2-2): DGGITQSPKYLFRKEGQNVTLSCEQNLNHDAMYWYRQDPGQGLRLIYYSQIVNDFQKGDIAEGYSVSREKKESFPLTVTSAQKNPTAFYLCASSIGNTGELFFGEGSRLTVL.

The chain links TRBV30 to TRBJ1-5; TRBD1 might be the D (6 bases). This CDR3 comprises 14 residues. Germline-derived CDR1 and CDR2 are GTSNPN and SVGIG (reference sequence). V shed 2 bases and J shed 5 bases, with 13 bases lying between them. The CDR3 protein is CAWSSTGLDQPQHF. CDR3 sequence (DNA): TGTGCCTGGAGTTCTACAGGGTTGGATCAGCCCCAGCATTTT. Based on the CDR3 plus reference TRBV30 and TRBJ1-5, the full variable domain is SQTIHQWPATLVQPVGSPLSLECTVEGTSNPNLYWYRQAAGRGLQLLFYSVGIGQISSEVPQNLSASRPQDRQFILSSKKLLLSDSGFYLCAWSSTGLDQPQHFGDGTRLSIL.

This clone has just a few counts. The V call is TRBV7-9, the J call TRBJ1-1, with 9 bases that match TRBD1. The CDR3 has 14 residues. The germline V gene has CDR1 SEHNR and CDR2 FQNEAQ (reference sequence). V was clipped by 6 bases and J by 3 bases; unmatched bases: 5. The CDR3 sequence is CASRLTGGDTEAFF. The CDR3 DNA follows: TGTGCCAGCAGGCTGACAGGGGGGGACACTGAAGCTTTCTTT.

This clone was found once. This rearrangement joins TRBV19 to TRBJ2-1, with 7 bases identical to TRBD1. The V gene's germline CDR1 is LNHDA and CDR2 SQIVND (reference sequence). J gave up 6 bases and V 4 bases, and 12 bases lay outside the gene matches. The CDR3 is made up of 16 amino acids. The CDR3, as DNA: TGTGCCAGTAGTAGACGGACAGGTGAGGATGGCAATGAGCAGTTCTTC. Translated, it gives CASSRRTGEDGNEQFF.

V usage is TRBV7-2 and J usage is TRBJ2-7, with TRBD2 as a possible D gene (6 bases). Per germline, CDR1 SGHTA and CDR2 FQGNSA. The CDR3 has 14 amino acids. Trimming shortened V by 3 bases and J by 0 bases, and 9 bases separated the two germline ends. Here the CDR3 DNA reads TGTGCCAGCAGCTTTGTCGGGGGCTCCTACGAGCAGTACTTC. Amino acid sequence: CASSFVGGSYEQYF.

This clone was seen just once. The chain carries TRBV11-2 and TRBJ2-1; 9 bases match TRBD2. The CDR3 is 19 amino acids. CDR1 SGHAT and CDR2 FQNNGV come from the germline V gene. The V and J ends lost 1 base and 0 bases, in that order; junction bases with no gene match: 10. The CDR3 DNA reads TGTGCCAGCAGCTTAGTGGGTCTAGCGGGGTATAGCTCCTACAATGAGCAGTTCTTC. This codes for CASSLVGLAGYSSYNEQFF.

CDR3 bases: TGTGCCAGCAGTTACAGGAGCTCTGGAAACACCATATATTTT. Translated: CASSYRSSGNTIYF. This chain connects TRBV9 to TRBJ1-3; TRBD1 is a possible D gene (5 bases). This CDR3 has 14 residues. Germline CDR1 is SGDLS and CDR2 is YYNGEE. Trimming shortened V by 5 bases and J by 0 bases, and 9 bases separated the two germline ends.

This clone showed up just a few times. The V and J genes are TRBV6-4 and TRBJ2-7; tentative D call: TRBD1 (6 bases). This CDR3 comprises 14 residues. V was cut by 6 bases and J by 0 bases, with 12 bases left in between. In germline, CDR1 is MRHNA, CDR2 SNTAGT. The CDR3 region is CASSARGFSYEQYF. CDR3 sequence (DNA): TGTGCCAGCAGCGCCAGGGGTTTCTCCTACGAGCAGTACTTC.

The chain couples TRBV28 to TRBJ2-3; 12 positions match TRBD2. The CDR3 runs to 17 residues. V was pared by 5 bases and J by 6 bases, with 12 bases of the junction left unmatched. Germline CDR1 is MDHEN and CDR2 is SYDVKM. The CDR3 DNA reads TGTGCCAGCAGTCCAAGGACGACTAGCGGGAGCCGGGATACGCAGTATTTT. This translates into CASSPRTTSGSRDTQYF.